The 26 T cell receptor beta chains below were found in one sample sequenced in a study of a mutant IDH1 vaccine in newly diagnosed glioma (dated by TCRdb to the early 2020s). The library came from the immunoSEQ multiplex PCR assay. What TCRdb holds here is the immuneACCESS table cut down to in-frame rearrangements. Part of the clones is not present; checked against another copy, under half of the missing clones reflect an unresolved V gene, and the others are unexplained. The sample yields under 150,000 clones; about four fifths were counted once. The ten largest make up about 5.5% of the sample. The antigens of these receptors remain unknown. The sample's time point, from its label and the paper: week 11, during vaccination. A 20-mer mutant IDH1 peptide at 300 micrograms in Montanide made up each vaccine dose, which was injected subcutaneously together with topical imiquimod. Sequences were derived from PBMCs, sampled from a glioma patient whose treatment included an IDH1 peptide vaccine. These receptor sequences come from a man aged 40-49 years with glioma.

This chain uses TRBV7-2 with TRBJ2-7; no definite D call. Trimming removed 5 bases from V and 0 bases from J, with 5 bases in between. The CDR3 length is 12 residues. Germline-derived CDR1 and CDR2 are SGHTA and FQGNSA. CDR3 DNA sequence: TGTGCCAGCAGCGGTACCTCCTACGAGCAGTACTTC. Protein product: CASSGTSYEQYF.

The chain carries TRBV28 and TRBJ2-1; 14 bases agree with TRBD2. The CDR3 totals 15 residues. V gave up 7 bases and J gave up 4 bases; unmatched junction bases: 3. Germline V lookup: CDR1 MDHEN, CDR2 SYDVKM. The CDR3 protein is CASKGLAGGYNEQFF. CDR3 coding DNA: TGTGCCAGCAAAGGACTAGCGGGAGGTTACAATGAGCAGTTCTTC.

This rearrangement joins TRBV19 to TRBJ2-1, with D tentatively TRBD2 (5 bases). Germline loops: CDR1 LNHDA, CDR2 SQIVND (reference sequence). The CDR3 spans 15 residues. The ends were cut back, 3 bases at V and 6 bases at J, with 15 bases in the middle. The CDR3 DNA sequence: TGTGCCAGTAGTATTATGCTAGCCAATCTCAATGAGCAGTTCTTC. The encoded protein is CASSIMLANLNEQFF.

The V and J genes are TRBV5-6 and TRBJ2-1; tentative D call: TRBD1 (5 bases). Germline-derived CDR1 and CDR2 are SGHDT and YYEEEE. This CDR3 is built from 15 residues. V was pared by 1 base and J by 5 bases, with 13 bases between. DNA for the CDR3: TGTGCCAGCAGCTTGCCAGGGCAGGGCAACAATGAGCAGTTCTTC. Translating gives CASSLPGQGNNEQFF. Variable domain in full (rest from reference TRBV5-6 and TRBJ2-1): DAGVTQSPTHLIKTRGQQVTLRCSPKSGHDTVSWYQQALGQGPQFIFQYYEEEERQRGNFPDRFSGHQFPNYSSELNVNALLLGDSALYLCASSLPGQGNNEQFFGPGTRLTVL.

The rearrangement links TRBV6-5 to TRBJ2-7; possibly TRBD1 or TRBD2 for D (6 bases each). Germline lookup yields CDR1 MNHEY and CDR2 SVGAGI. CDR3 length: 15 residues. The V gene lost 6 bases and the J gene lost 3 bases, with 18 bases spanning the gap. The CDR3 loop reads CASSYIRGGGYEQYF. For the CDR3, the DNA is TGTGCCAGCAGCTACATCAGGGGAGGTGGCTACGAGCAGTACTTC.

This chain links TRBV5-6 with TRBJ1-3, with 8 bases aligning to TRBD1. V dropped 2 bases and J dropped 2; count of bases not matched to a gene: 6. The CDR3 is made up of 16 amino acids. Germline values: CDR1 SGHDT, CDR2 YYEEEE. The CDR3 loop reads CASSFINRGTGNTIYF. DNA of the CDR3: TGTGCCAGCAGCTTCATCAACAGGGGGACTGGAAACACCATATATTTT. Variable domain in full (rest from reference TRBV5-6 and TRBJ1-3): DAGVTQSPTHLIKTRGQQVTLRCSPKSGHDTVSWYQQALGQGPQFIFQYYEEEERQRGNFPDRFSGHQFPNYSSELNVNALLLGDSALYLCASSFINRGTGNTIYFGEGSWLTVV.

The chain recombines TRBV2 with TRBJ2-5, with a possible D match to TRBD1 (7 bases). Germline values: CDR1 SNHLY, CDR2 FYNNEI. The V end lost 6 bases, the J end lost 0 bases, and 11 bases lay between the germline ends. The CDR3 totals 14 residues. The CDR3 nucleotides are TGTGCCAGCAGGGCGGGACAGTACCAAGAGACCCAGTACTTC. Translation: CASRAGQYQETQYF.

V gene TRBV7-8 combines with J gene TRBJ2-7; maybe TRBD2 (6 bases). This CDR3 spans 14 amino acids. The V gene lost 5 bases and the J gene lost 0 bases, with 11 bases spanning the gap. CDR1 is SGHVS, CDR2 FQNEAQ, per germline. CDR3 protein: CASSVLRDSYEQYF. The CDR3 DNA sequence: TGTGCCAGCAGCGTACTGCGGGACTCCTACGAGCAGTACTTC.

This sequence joins TRBV15 and TRBJ2-3; perhaps TRBD2 as D (7 bases). Germline V gives CDR1 LNHNV, CDR2 YYDKDF (reference sequence). The CDR3 spans 14 residues. V lost 1 base and J lost 8, with 13 bases in between. CDR3 in amino acids: CATSRVSGGGTQYF. The CDR3 coding sequence is TGTGCCACCAGCAGAGTCTCGGGGGGCGGTACGCAGTATTTT. The full variable domain, rest sourced from reference TRBV15 and TRBJ2-3, is DAMVIQNPRYQVTQFGKPVTLSCSQTLNHNVMYWYQQKSSQAPKLLFHYYDKDFNNEADTPDNFQSRRPNTSFCFLDIRSPGLGDTAMYLCATSRVSGGGTQYFGPGTRLTVL.

The rearrangement uses TRBV11-2 and TRBJ2-2, with D hard to call. Trimming removed 7 bases at V and 4 bases at J, with 16 bases between. The germline V gene has CDR1 SGHAT and CDR2 FQNNGV. This CDR3 is built from 15 residues. The CDR3 loop is CASTTSLTVTGELFF. The CDR3 DNA reads as TGTGCCAGCACCACGAGCTTAACAGTCACCGGGGAGCTGTTTTTT.

The V gene is TRBV27, the J gene TRBJ2-1; D possibly corresponds to TRBD2 (6 bases). Germline V CDR1 and CDR2: MNHEY, SMNVEV (reference sequence). The germline V and J ends were trimmed by 3 bases and 9 bases, with 15 bases remaining between them. CDR3 size: 14 residues. The DNA of the CDR3 is TGTGCCAGCAGTTTGAGGCCGGGGGTGGTTGAGCAGTTCTTC. The encoded protein is CASSLRPGVVEQFF.

This clone was counted only a few times. The rearrangement links TRBV30 to TRBJ1-1, with unresolved D. This CDR3 is built from 13 residues. V lost 3 bases and J lost 1, with 9 bases in between. Germline V gene sequence: CDR1 GTSNPN, CDR2 SVGIG (reference sequence). The CDR3: CAWRAGGNTEAFF. As DNA, the CDR3 is TGTGCCTGGAGAGCCGGAGGGAACACTGAAGCTTTCTTT. Looking up the rest from reference TRBV30 and TRBJ1-1 gives the full variable domain: SQTIHQWPATLVQPVGSPLSLECTVEGTSNPNLYWYRQAAGRGLQLLFYSVGIGQISSEVPQNLSASRPQDRQFILSSKKLLLSDSGFYLCAWRAGGNTEAFFGQGTRLTVV.

This clone came up once. The chain joins TRBV5-1 to TRBJ2-3; 10 bases line up with TRBD1. Germline values: CDR1 SGHRS, CDR2 YFSETQ. J was trimmed by 4 bases and V by 0 bases; bases with no gene match: 2. CDR3 length: 15 residues. The CDR3 protein is CASSLGQGAADTQYF. DNA of the CDR3: TGCGCCAGCAGCTTGGGACAGGGGGCCGCAGATACGCAGTATTTT.

The chain uses TRBV29-1 and TRBJ1-2; D possibly corresponds to TRBD1 (5 bases). The V gene lost 6 bases and the J gene lost 7 bases, with 18 bases spanning the gap. The germline CDR1 and CDR2 sequences are SQVTM and ANQGSEA. The CDR3 length is 13 residues. The CDR3 is CSVPLAGLAGYTF. Written as DNA, the CDR3 is TGCAGCGTCCCACTGGCAGGGCTTGCTGGCTACACCTTC.

The chain is built from TRBV6-4 and TRBJ2-1, with D unresolved. V lost 3 bases to trimming and J lost 0 bases, with 12 bases between them. The CDR3 is 16 residues long. The germline V gene encodes CDR1 MRHNA and CDR2 SNTAGT. The CDR3 spells CASSERLESSYNEQFF. The CDR3 DNA reads as TGTGCCAGCAGTGAACGTCTAGAGAGCTCCTACAATGAGCAGTTCTTC.

V usage is TRBV7-2 and J usage is TRBJ1-1, with D possibly being TRBD1 (6 bases). Per germline, CDR1 SGHTA and CDR2 FQGNSA. V lost 2 bases and J lost 6, with 19 bases in between. The CDR3 is 16 amino acids. CDR3 DNA sequence: TGTGCCAGCAGCTTACCCCCAGGGGCGAGGGTCGCTGAAGCTTTCTTT. This codes for CASSLPPGARVAEAFF.

This sequence joins TRBV2 and TRBJ1-1; no clear D gene. In germline, CDR1 is SNHLY, CDR2 FYNNEI. Trimming shortened V by 6 bases and J by 3 bases, and 5 bases separated the two germline ends. This CDR3 spans 11 amino acids. CDR3 nucleotide sequence: TGTGCCAGCAGAGGGTACACTGAAGCTTTCTTT. It is translated as CASRGYTEAFF.

V and J are TRBV5-4 and TRBJ1-1; 7 bases agree with TRBD1. The J segment lost 1 base and the V segment lost 3 bases, leaving 3 bases of the junction unmatched. Germline lookup yields CDR1 SGHNT and CDR2 YYREEE (reference sequence). CDR3 length equals 14 residues. Here the CDR3 reads CASSWDSTNTEAFF. CDR3 DNA: TGTGCCAGCAGCTGGGACAGTACGAACACTGAAGCTTTCTTT.

The chain employs TRBV6-5 and TRBJ2-2; 8 positions match TRBD2. The germline gives CDR1 MNHEY, CDR2 SVGAGI. Unmatched junction bases numbered 4, after V lost 6 bases and J lost 4 bases. This CDR3 is built from 14 residues. DNA for the CDR3: TGTGCCAGCAGGGAAGCGGGAGCCACCGGGGAGCTGTTTTTT. Translating gives CASREAGATGELFF.

The chain links TRBV9 to TRBJ2-5, with 9 bases matching TRBD2. CDR3 length: 14 residues. J lost 2 bases, V lost 3 bases, and 2 bases had no gene match. Per germline, CDR1 SGDLS and CDR2 YYNGEE. CDR3 protein: CASSASGAQETQYF. The CDR3 DNA follows: TGTGCCAGCAGCGCTAGCGGGGCGCAAGAGACCCAGTACTTC.

This sequence joins TRBV7-6 and TRBJ2-7; 12 bases are a match to TRBD2. Germline V lookup: CDR1 SGHVS, CDR2 FNYEAQ. The CDR3 totals 15 residues. The V segment lost 3 bases and the J segment 3 bases; nucleotides outside the gene matches: 3. This chain's CDR3 is CASSLATSGSYEQYF. CDR3 bases: TGTGCCAGCAGCTTGGCGACTAGCGGGAGCTACGAGCAGTACTTC. Variable domain in full (rest from reference TRBV7-6 and TRBJ2-7): GAGVSQSPRYKVTKRGQDVALRCDPISGHVSLYWYRQALGQGPEFLTYFNYEAQQDKSGLPNDRFSAERPEGSISTLTIQRTEQRDSAMYRCASSLATSGSYEQYFGPGTRLTVT.

The rearrangement links TRBV11-2 to TRBJ2-7, with 9 nucleotides matching TRBD1. Losses at the gene ends were 3 bases for V and 0 bases for J; bases not matched to a gene: 3. CDR1 SGHAT and CDR2 FQNNGV come from the germline V gene. The CDR3 extends over 15 amino acids. The CDR3 reads CASSFGQGPSYEQYF. CDR3 coding DNA: TGTGCCAGCAGCTTCGGACAGGGGCCCTCCTACGAGCAGTACTTC.

The rearrangement links TRBV19 to TRBJ1-2; 7 bases match TRBD1. The V gene's germline CDR1 is LNHDA and CDR2 SQIVND (reference sequence). Trimming took 6 bases from V and 8 from J; bases not matched to a gene: 18. The CDR3 totals 16 residues. The CDR3 region has the DNA TGTGCCAGTAGCCCCCCCGGGACAGCCCTATTTGGGGGCTACACCTTC. Protein: CASSPPGTALFGGYTF.

As to this clone: Other DNA sequences in the same sample also yield this CDR3. The V call is TRBV19, the J call TRBJ1-4; D gene unclear. V gave up 7 bases and J gave up 1 base, with 7 bases separating them. Germline V lookup: CDR1 LNHDA, CDR2 SQIVND (reference sequence). The CDR3 length is 13 residues. CDR3 protein: CASIGVTNEKLFF. DNA of the CDR3: TGTGCCAGTATCGGGGTAACTAATGAAAAACTGTTTTTT.

The chain joins TRBV23-1 to TRBJ2-1, with D perhaps TRBD1 (6 bases). TRBV23-1 is recorded as an ORF, its role being uncertain. Trimming left V 0 bases short and J 5 bases short, with 17 bases between. This CDR3 comprises 17 residues. The CDR3 is CASSQSPDRFGDNEQFF. CDR3 DNA: TGCGCCAGCAGTCAATCGCCCGACAGGTTCGGCGACAATGAGCAGTTCTTC.

V and J are TRBV6-5 and TRBJ1-1, with D tentatively TRBD1 (5 bases). V was pared by 1 base and J by 4 bases, with 10 bases between. CDR1 and CDR2 (germline): MNHEY, SVGAGI. This CDR3 spans 14 amino acids. CDR3 region: CASSYWGIGTEAFF. The CDR3, as DNA: TGTGCCAGCAGTTACTGGGGGATCGGCACTGAAGCTTTCTTT.